The 25 T cell receptor beta chains listed next were all sequenced from one sample in a study of cytomegalovirus exposure and HLA in healthy donors. Researchers ran the PCR with 60 Vbeta and 13 Jbeta primers. Produced via immunoSEQ multiplex PCR; TCRdb's table is partial and in-frame only. Here the sample spans 60,000 to 80,000 clones, approximately 79% being singletons. The sample comprised PBMCs. All receptors derive from a woman in her thirties in good health and CMV-seronegative.

This chain links TRBV6-5 with TRBJ2-3; D possibly corresponds to TRBD2 (6 bases). Germline V CDR1 and CDR2: MNHEY, SVGAGI. Trimming shortened V by 0 bases and J by 8 bases, and 18 bases separated the two germline ends. This CDR3 comprises 16 residues. CDR3 sequence reads: CASSYSMGTHQGTQYF. CDR3 in DNA: TGTGCCAGCAGTTACTCGATGGGGACTCACCAAGGTACGCAGTATTTT.

The V call is TRBV20-1, the J call TRBJ2-1, with D maybe TRBD2 (5 bases). Germline CDR1 reads DFQATT; CDR2 reads SNEGSKA (reference sequence). V was pared by 3 bases and J by 10 bases, with 10 bases between. The CDR3 spans 11 residues. This CDR3 reads CSARRVGEQFF. In DNA form, the CDR3 reads TGCAGTGCTAGGAGGGTGGGAGAGCAGTTCTTC.

This clone has only a few counts. This chain uses TRBV5-1 with TRBJ1-1, with 9 bases matching TRBD1. In germline, CDR1 is SGHRS, CDR2 YFSETQ. Trimming cost V 3 bases and J 1 base; bases outside gene matches: 10. The CDR3 covers 17 residues. Here the CDR3 DNA reads TGCGCCAGCAGCTCGGGACAGGGATCATTTTCGAACACTGAAGCTTTCTTT. It codes for CASSSGQGSFSNTEAFF.

V gene TRBV6-5 combines with J gene TRBJ1-5; 8 positions agree with TRBD1. This CDR3 is built from 15 residues. V shed 5 bases and J 1 base; nucleotides not matched to a gene: 4. The germline V gene encodes CDR1 MNHEY and CDR2 SVGAGI. CDR3 residues: CASSRNRGSNQPQHF. CDR3 nucleotides: TGTGCCAGCAGTCGTAACAGGGGGAGCAATCAGCCCCAGCATTTT.

J is TRBJ2-5 and V is TRBV11-3; weak D call: TRBD1 (5 bases). Between the trimmed V and J ends, which lost 0 bases and 4 bases, there was a span of 6 bases. Germline V gene data show CDR1 as SGHNT and CDR2 as YENEEA. This CDR3 spans 13 amino acids. The CDR3 DNA reads as TGTGCCAGCAGCTTAGATAGGGGAGAGACCCAGTACTTC. This translates into CASSLDRGETQYF. Supplemented by reference TRBV11-3 and TRBJ2-5, the full variable domain reads EAGVVQSPRYKIIEKKQPVAFWCNPISGHNTLYWYLQNLGQGPELLIRYENEEAVDDSQLPKDRFSAERLKGVDSTLKIQPAELGDSAVYLCASSLDRGETQYFGPGTRLLVL.

This clone showed up just a few times. The genes are TRBV15 and TRBJ2-5, with 16 positions matching TRBD2. J was trimmed by 3 bases and V by 1 base; bases with no gene match: 8. This CDR3 comprises 19 residues. In germline, CDR1 is LNHNV, CDR2 YYDKDF (reference sequence). CDR3 coding DNA: TGTGCCACCAGCAGAGTCTCCGGGACTAGCGGGGGGGCCGAAGAGACCCAGTACTTC. Protein sequence: CATSRVSGTSGGAEETQYF.

The CDR3 nucleotides read TGTGCCATCGGACAGGGGTCTGGAAACACCATATATTTT. It yields the protein CAIGQGSGNTIYF. The rearrangement joins TRBV10-3 to TRBJ1-3, with TRBD1 identical over 9 bases. With 8 bases clipped from V and 1 base from J, the junction kept 0 bases outside the gene matches. Germline V gene data show CDR1 as ENHRY and CDR2 as SYGVKD. This CDR3 is 13 amino acids long.

Written as DNA, the CDR3 is TGCGCCAGCAGCCAAACGACAGGGGGAGGCAATCAGCCCCAGCATTTT. Protein product: CASSQTTGGGNQPQHF. The chain recombines TRBV4-1 with TRBJ1-5; TRBD1 matches at 9 bases. After removal of 2 bases from V and 2 bases from J, the junction contained 4 bases not matched to a gene. The CDR3 has 16 residues. Germline CDR1 and CDR2: MGHRA and YSYEKL.

This clone was observed a handful of times. V is TRBV2 and J is TRBJ1-1; no clear D. V lost 6 bases and J 4 bases, leaving 15 bases between the germline ends. The CDR3 is made up of 14 amino acids. Germline CDR1 SNHLY, CDR2 FYNNEI. CDR3 in amino acids: CASSASSVGTEAFF. The CDR3 DNA follows: TGTGCCAGCAGCGCCTCTTCGGTTGGCACTGAAGCTTTCTTT.

The rearrangement links TRBV19 to TRBJ1-4; 9 bases are a match to TRBD1. Germline V lookup: CDR1 LNHDA, CDR2 SQIVND (reference sequence). This CDR3 is built from 14 residues. V lost 5 bases to trimming and J lost 8 bases; unmatched junction nucleotides: 6. This chain's CDR3 is CASSADRGMEKLFF. The CDR3 DNA reads TGTGCCAGTAGTGCGGACAGGGGAATGGAAAAACTGTTTTTT.

The gene calls are TRBV6-1 and TRBJ1-2; D possibly corresponds to TRBD1 (6 bases). With 4 bases removed from V and 7 bases from J, the gap between germline ends came to 13 bases. Germline V gives CDR1 MNHNS, CDR2 SASEGT. The CDR3 consists of 13 residues. The DNA for the CDR3 is TGTGCCAGCAGTGCCGGGACAATTCTTGGCTACACCTTC. Residues: CASSAGTILGYTF.

The V and J genes are TRBV5-5 and TRBJ1-1, with D perhaps matching TRBD1 (6 bases). The CDR3 consists of 14 residues. Per the germline V gene, CDR1 is SGHKS and CDR2 is YYEKEE (reference sequence). Trimming took 4 bases from V and 2 from J, leaving 12 bases between them. The CDR3 reads CASSTGTPNTEAFF. The CDR3 DNA reads as TGTGCCAGCAGCACCGGGACACCCAACACTGAAGCTTTCTTT.

The chain employs TRBV5-1 and TRBJ2-5, with D tentatively TRBD2 (6 bases). CDR3 size: 14 residues. Looked up from germline, CDR1 is SGHRS and CDR2 is YFSETQ. Trimming took off 3 bases at V and 2 bases at J, with 11 bases between the two ends. The CDR3 sequence is CASSWGGPQETQYF. The CDR3 DNA reads TGCGCCAGCAGCTGGGGAGGCCCGCAAGAGACCCAGTACTTC.

V gene TRBV15 combines with J gene TRBJ1-5, with 10 positions matching TRBD1. This CDR3 spans 16 amino acids. Germline V gene sequence: CDR1 LNHNV, CDR2 YYDKDF (reference sequence). V gave up 0 bases and J gave up 3 bases; unmatched junction bases: 2. The CDR3: CATSREDRGTNQPQHF. The CDR3 bases are TGTGCCACCAGCAGAGAGGACAGGGGGACCAATCAGCCCCAGCATTTT.

V gene TRBV18 combines with J gene TRBJ2-6; D call uncertain. CDR1 KGHSH and CDR2 LQKENI come from the germline V gene. This CDR3 is 16 amino acids long. Trimming shortened V by 6 bases and J by 0 bases, and 12 bases separated the two germline ends. Here the CDR3 reads CASSPDPSSGANVLTF. For the CDR3, the DNA is TGTGCCAGCTCGCCGGATCCTAGCTCTGGGGCCAACGTCCTGACTTTC.

The rearrangement joins TRBV19 to TRBJ1-2; D remains unclear. V was shortened by 7 bases and J by 3 bases, with 9 bases between the two germline ends. Germline V CDR1 and CDR2: LNHDA, SQIVND (reference sequence). This CDR3 is 12 amino acids long. In DNA form, the CDR3 reads TGTGCCAGTACCTCAGGCGACTATGGCTACACCTTC. Encoded protein: CASTSGDYGYTF.

This chain uses TRBV19 with TRBJ1-2, with 11 bases aligning to TRBD1. Germline V gene data show CDR1 as LNHDA and CDR2 as SQIVND (reference sequence). V dropped 3 bases and J dropped 10; count of bases not matched to a gene: 10. This CDR3 region has 15 residues. Here the CDR3 DNA reads TGTGCCAGTAGTATTGGACAGGGGGCCTTAGACCACTACACCTTC. The encoded protein is CASSIGQGALDHYTF. The full variable domain, completed using reference TRBV19 and TRBJ1-2, is DGGITQSPKYLFRKEGQNVTLSCEQNLNHDAMYWYRQDPGQGLRLIYYSQIVNDFQKGDIAEGYSVSREKKESFPLTVTSAQKNPTAFYLCASSIGQGALDHYTFGSGTRLTVV.

This chain joins TRBV19 and TRBJ2-5; 11 bases match TRBD2. V dropped 4 bases and J dropped 4; count of bases not matched to a gene: 2. There are 14 residues in the CDR3. CDR1 and CDR2 from the germline V gene are LNHDA and SQIVND (reference sequence). For the CDR3, the DNA is TGTGCCAGTAGTAGAGGACTAGCGGGAGAGACCCAGTACTTC. This gives the protein CASSRGLAGETQYF.

The chain has TRBV2 and TRBJ1-2, with 10 bases lining up with TRBD1. This CDR3 has 14 amino acids. Germline assignment: CDR1 SNHLY and CDR2 FYNNEI. V lost 6 bases to trimming and J lost 8 bases; unmatched junction nucleotides: 9. CDR3 coding DNA: TGTGCCAGCAGGGAAACCGGGACAGGGGTAGGCTACACCTTC. Translated: CASRETGTGVGYTF.

This clone was observed once. This chain links TRBV19 with TRBJ1-1; no reliable D call. Germline V gene lookup returns CDR1 LNHDA and CDR2 SQIVND (reference sequence). Trimming stripped 5 bases from V and 2 bases from J, with 9 bases between. This CDR3 region has 13 residues. CDR3 sequence (DNA): TGTGCCAGTAGTCCGACTGATAACACTGAAGCTTTCTTT. It translates to CASSPTDNTEAFF. The full variable domain, in which reference TRBV19 and TRBJ1-1 provide the parts outside the CDR3, is DGGITQSPKYLFRKEGQNVTLSCEQNLNHDAMYWYRQDPGQGLRLIYYSQIVNDFQKGDIAEGYSVSREKKESFPLTVTSAQKNPTAFYLCASSPTDNTEAFFGQGTRLTVV.

This chain connects TRBV10-3 to TRBJ1-1; D is perhaps TRBD1 (6 bases). The CDR3 is 14 residues long. V shed 8 bases and J shed 2 bases, with 15 bases lying between them. Germline V CDR1 and CDR2: ENHRY, SYGVKD. The CDR3, as DNA: TGTGCCATCCTGGGAACAGGGAAAAACACTGAAGCTTTCTTT. This gives the protein CAILGTGKNTEAFF.

The chain joins TRBV19 to TRBJ2-1, with TRBD2 matching over 10 bases. The trim removed 2 bases at V and 7 bases at J, leaving 5 bases unmatched. The length of the CDR3 is 15 residues. In germline, CDR1 is LNHDA, CDR2 SQIVND (reference sequence). This CDR3 is CASSIPIAGGNEQFF. For the CDR3, the DNA is TGTGCCAGTAGTATACCCATAGCGGGAGGAAATGAGCAGTTCTTC.

The chain recombines TRBV6-4 with TRBJ1-2; D not resolved. This CDR3 has 14 amino acids. The germline V gene encodes CDR1 MRHNA and CDR2 SNTAGT. V lost 6 bases and J lost 6, with 17 bases in between. The CDR3 sequence: CASRDPYWENGYTF. The CDR3 bases are TGTGCCAGCAGAGATCCTTATTGGGAGAATGGCTACACCTTC.

This clone was counted only a few times. V and J are TRBV7-2 and TRBJ2-2; TRBD1 might be the D (5 bases). With 10 bases removed from V and 3 bases from J, the gap between germline ends came to 15 bases. CDR1 and CDR2 from the germline V gene are SGHTA and FQGNSA. The CDR3 extends over 14 amino acids. DNA for the CDR3: TGTGCCATAGGACCAGGGTCCCACACCGGGGAGCTGTTTTTT. The encoded protein is CAIGPGSHTGELFF.

This clone occurred a few times. This chain connects TRBV2 to TRBJ1-4; D is perhaps TRBD1 (6 bases). The CDR3 length is 19 residues. V lost 3 bases, J lost 0 bases, and 20 bases lay in between. Germline CDR1 is SNHLY and CDR2 is FYNNEI. The CDR3, as DNA: TGTGCCAGCAGTGAGTTTACAGGGCTTGGAGATCCAACTAATGAAAAACTGTTTTTT. It codes for CASSEFTGLGDPTNEKLFF.